The 5 T cell receptor beta chains given below trace back to one sample, sequenced in a study of blood T cell repertoires in COVID-19. The method was immunoSEQ multiplex PCR; TCRdb's version includes in-frame clones alone and lacks a portion of them. The sample lists about 150,000 clones; around 85% were seen once. Sequencing input: PBMCs or T cells enriched from blood (not recorded which). These receptors were collected from a woman aged 35 to 49 who had recovered from COVID-19.

This clone occurred once. The chain couples TRBV12-3 or TRBV12-4 to TRBJ2-1; 13 bases fit TRBD2. The length of the CDR3 is 13 residues. V lost 7 bases to trimming and J lost 10 bases; unmatched junction nucleotides: 4. The DNA of the CDR3 is TGTGCCAGCACACCGGGACTAGCGGGAGAGCAGTTCTTC. Its translation: CASTPGLAGEQFF.

The V and J genes are TRBV5-6 and TRBJ2-7; TRBD1 matches 7 bases. Germline V CDR1 and CDR2: SGHDT, YYEEEE. The V gene end was trimmed by 0 bases and the J gene end by 2 bases; junction bases not matched to a gene: 2. This CDR3 contains 14 residues. CDR3 amino acids: CASSLGTGTYEQYF. In DNA, the CDR3 is TGTGCCAGCAGCTTGGGGACAGGTACCTACGAGCAGTACTTC.

V gene TRBV5-8 combines with J gene TRBJ2-2; D perhaps matches TRBD1 (5 bases). Germline CDR1 SGHTS, CDR2 YDEGEE. V dropped 9 bases and J dropped 6 bases, with 15 bases sitting between them. The CDR3 totals 13 residues. CDR3 sequence reads: CATNPGLAGELFF. The CDR3 region has the DNA TGTGCCACCAACCCAGGGCTCGCCGGGGAGCTGTTTTTT.

The rearrangement uses TRBV12-3 or TRBV12-4 and TRBJ1-2; D possibly corresponds to TRBD1 (6 bases). The V end was cut by 6 bases, the J end by 5 bases, with 13 bases between. This CDR3 contains 13 residues. CDR3 nucleotide sequence: TGTGCCAGCAGCCAAACAGGGTTGTATGGCTACACCTTC. It translates to CASSQTGLYGYTF.

V gene TRBV24-1 combines with J gene TRBJ2-1, with 8 bases matching TRBD2. CDR1 and CDR2 (germline): KGHDR, SFDVKD. The CDR3 totals 14 residues. Trimming cost V 3 bases and J 6 bases; bases outside gene matches: 3. CDR3 bases: TGTGCCACCAGTGATCCGGGGGGGGGCAATGAGCAGTTCTTC. Translating gives CATSDPGGGNEQFF.